This T cell receptor (beta chain) was captured in a study of blood T cells in healthy people across ages. Study-wide background: Template switching retrieved approximately one barcoded beta molecule for each two T cells.

Then a second PCR, running roughly 7 to 11 cycles, was carried out with a sample-barcoded 5' primer and a J-beta primer mix. Every cDNA molecule bore a tag from a template-switch adaptor containing 12 random nucleotides. TCRdb independently ran MiXCR on the 5' RACE reads; one entry per CDR3 protein. The data show under 2,000,000 distinct CDR3 sequences, about 49% seen once. Whole-study findings and limits: Per million T cells, TCR beta diversity dropped roughly linearly as age increased.

This clonotype was seen a handful of times. What it recognizes is unknown. The sample, approximately 10 milliliters of peripheral blood, was drawn from each donor. Sequencing was performed on blood. This receptor was taken from a woman aged 40 to 55 in good health.

Here the CDR3 DNA reads TGTGCCAGCAGCGTAGGCGTGGGACCCGCATCCTACGAGCAGTACTTC. This sequence encodes CASSVGVGPASYEQYF. The chain uses TRBV9 and TRBJ2-7, with D perhaps assigned TRBD1 or TRBD2 (5 bases each). Trimming removed 0 bases from V and 1 base from J, with 14 bases in between. This CDR3 comprises 16 residues. Germline V lookup: CDR1 SGDLS, CDR2 YYNGEE.